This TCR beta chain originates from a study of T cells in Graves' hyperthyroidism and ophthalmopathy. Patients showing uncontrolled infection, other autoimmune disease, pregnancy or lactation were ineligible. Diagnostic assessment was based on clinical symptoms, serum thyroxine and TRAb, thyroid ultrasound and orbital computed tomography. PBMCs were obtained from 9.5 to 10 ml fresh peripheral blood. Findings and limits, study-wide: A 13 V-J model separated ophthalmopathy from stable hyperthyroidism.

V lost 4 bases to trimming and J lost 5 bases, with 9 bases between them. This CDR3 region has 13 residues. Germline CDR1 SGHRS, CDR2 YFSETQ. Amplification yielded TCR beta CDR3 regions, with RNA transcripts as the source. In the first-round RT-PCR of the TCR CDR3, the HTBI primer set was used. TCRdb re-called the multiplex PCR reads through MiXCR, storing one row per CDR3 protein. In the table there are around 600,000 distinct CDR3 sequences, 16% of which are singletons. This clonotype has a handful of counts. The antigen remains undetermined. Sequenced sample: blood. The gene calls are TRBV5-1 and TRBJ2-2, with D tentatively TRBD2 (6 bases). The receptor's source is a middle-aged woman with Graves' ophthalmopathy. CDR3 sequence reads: CASSPLATGELFF. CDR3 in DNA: TGCGCCAGCAGCCCACTAGCAACCGGGGAGCTGTTTTTT.